The next 12 T cell receptor beta chains were all read from a single sample in a study of PD-L1 blockade in urothelial cancer. Time point defined: peripheral blood 6 weeks after treatment start. Measured with immunoSEQ multiplex PCR; TCRdb has only the in-frame clones, and not every one. The sample lists 20,000 to 25,000 clones, more than 75% occurring once. The sequences come from PBMCs, collected around atezolizumab (anti-PD-L1) treatment. These receptors originate from a woman aged 55 to 70 with urothelial cancer.

The rearrangement links TRBV5-1 to TRBJ2-7, with a weak D call TRBD2 (5 bases). The V gene lost 1 base and the J gene lost 3 bases, with 11 bases spanning the gap. Germline values: CDR1 SGHRS, CDR2 YFSETQ. CDR3 length: 14 residues. As DNA, the CDR3 is TGCGCCAGCAGCTTGTCGAGGGAGAGCTACGAGCAGTACTTC. The encoded protein is CASSLSRESYEQYF.

The CDR3 reads CASSARQGGNSPLHF. DNA for the CDR3: TGTGCCAGCAGCGCAAGACAGGGTGGGAATTCACCCCTCCACTTT. The rearrangement uses TRBV7-8 and TRBJ1-6; 7 bases are shared with TRBD1. From germline, CDR1 is SGHVS and CDR2 FQNEAQ. V trimming: 5 bases; J trimming: 7 bases; junction bases outside the gene matches: 8. This CDR3 region has 15 residues.

This clone was seen only a few times. The V and J genes are TRBV7-8 and TRBJ2-7; D gene unclear. Germline V gene data show CDR1 as SGHVS and CDR2 as FQNEAQ. Trimming stripped 1 base from V and 1 base from J, with 8 bases between. The CDR3 is 14 residues long. CDR3 bases: TGTGCCAGCAGCTTAGATACTCCTTCCTACGAGCAGTACTTC. Protein sequence: CASSLDTPSYEQYF.

The chain employs TRBV5-1 and TRBJ2-2, with D perhaps TRBD1 or TRBD2 (7 bases each). Germline V lookup: CDR1 SGHRS, CDR2 YFSETQ. V was shortened by 9 bases and J by 0 bases, with 15 bases between the two germline ends. The CDR3 loop spans 15 amino acids. The CDR3 sequence: CAIRGGEANTGELFF. The CDR3 region has the DNA TGCGCCATCAGGGGGGGAGAGGCGAACACCGGGGAGCTGTTTTTT.

This clone was picked up one time. The chain joins TRBV7-2 to TRBJ2-3, with D hard to call. This CDR3 is built from 14 residues. The V gene's germline CDR1 is SGHTA and CDR2 FQGNSA. Trimming removed 5 bases from V and 5 bases from J, with 14 bases in between. The CDR3: CASSALTSGDTQYF. The CDR3 region has the DNA TGTGCCAGCAGCGCTCTTACCTCGGGAGATACGCAGTATTTT.

The CDR3 region is CSVGSGRSYNEQFF. For the CDR3, the DNA is TGCAGCGTTGGCAGCGGGAGGTCCTACAATGAGCAGTTCTTC. The V gene is TRBV29-1, the J gene TRBJ2-1; 9 bases line up with TRBD2. Germline V lookup: CDR1 SQVTM, CDR2 ANQGSEA. V was pared by 4 bases and J by 1 base, with 2 bases of the junction left unmatched. This CDR3 is 14 amino acids long.

This chain links TRBV6-1 with TRBJ2-3, with 12 positions matching TRBD2. The CDR3 loop spans 18 amino acids. Germline CDR1 MNHNS, CDR2 SASEGT. The V and J ends lost 0 bases and 0 bases, in that order; junction bases with no gene match: 4. CDR3 DNA: TGTGCCAGCAGTGAAGCCTTGCTAGCGGGGGGGAGCACAGATACGCAGTATTTT. This gives the protein CASSEALLAGGSTDTQYF.

V is TRBV7-3 and J is TRBJ2-3; possibly TRBD1 for D (6 bases). CDR1 and CDR2 (germline): SGHTA, FQGTGA. Trimming removed 5 bases from V and 5 bases from J, with 11 bases in between. The CDR3 runs 13 residues. In nucleotides, the CDR3 is TGTGCCAGCAGCGGTGGGGGCGAAGATACGCAGTATTTT. Protein sequence: CASSGGGEDTQYF.

The genes are TRBV14 and TRBJ1-1; D might be TRBD1 (6 bases). Germline assignment: CDR1 SGHDN and CDR2 FVKESK. This CDR3 is 13 amino acids long. V was cut by 1 base and J by 4 bases, with 7 bases left in between. The CDR3 coding sequence is TGTGCCAGCAGCCAAGTCAGGGGCACTGAAGCTTTCTTT. Translating it yields CASSQVRGTEAFF.

V gene TRBV6-4 combines with J gene TRBJ2-1; maybe TRBD2 (7 bases). V gave up 3 bases and J gave up 9 bases, with 15 bases separating them. The CDR3 extends over 14 amino acids. Germline V CDR1 and CDR2: MRHNA, SNTAGT. Written as DNA, the CDR3 is TGTGCCAGCAGTGAGGGCGCGGGGGCGAGTGAGCAGTTCTTC. Its protein product is CASSEGAGASEQFF.

This chain joins TRBV11-2 and TRBJ2-3, with 9 bases lining up with TRBD2. There are 15 residues in the CDR3. Per germline, CDR1 SGHAT and CDR2 FQNNGV. V gave up 2 bases and J gave up 4 bases; unmatched junction bases: 4. The CDR3 nucleotides read TGTGCCAGCAGCTTATCTAGCGGGATGGCAGATACGCAGTATTTT. Protein sequence: CASSLSSGMADTQYF.

This rearrangement joins TRBV18 to TRBJ1-2; possible D gene TRBD1, 6 bases. Between the trimmed V and J ends, which lost 0 bases and 4 bases, there was a span of 18 bases. Germline values: CDR1 KGHSH, CDR2 LQKENI. The CDR3 spans 17 residues. The CDR3 region is CASSPPGAGSGSYGYTF. The CDR3 DNA sequence: TGTGCCAGCTCACCACCGGGGGCAGGGAGTGGGTCCTATGGCTACACCTTC.